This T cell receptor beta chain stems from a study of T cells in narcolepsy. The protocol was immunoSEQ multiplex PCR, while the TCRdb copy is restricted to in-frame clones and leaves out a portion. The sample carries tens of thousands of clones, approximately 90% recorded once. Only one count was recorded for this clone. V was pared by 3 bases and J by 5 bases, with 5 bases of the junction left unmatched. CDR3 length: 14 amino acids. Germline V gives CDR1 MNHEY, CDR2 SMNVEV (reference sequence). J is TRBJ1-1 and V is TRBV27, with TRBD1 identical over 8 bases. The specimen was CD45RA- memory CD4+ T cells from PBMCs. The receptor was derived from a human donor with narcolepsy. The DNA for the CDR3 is TGTGCCAGCAGTTTGTCCAGGGGGCTGACTGAAGCTTTCTTT. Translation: CASSLSRGLTEAFF.